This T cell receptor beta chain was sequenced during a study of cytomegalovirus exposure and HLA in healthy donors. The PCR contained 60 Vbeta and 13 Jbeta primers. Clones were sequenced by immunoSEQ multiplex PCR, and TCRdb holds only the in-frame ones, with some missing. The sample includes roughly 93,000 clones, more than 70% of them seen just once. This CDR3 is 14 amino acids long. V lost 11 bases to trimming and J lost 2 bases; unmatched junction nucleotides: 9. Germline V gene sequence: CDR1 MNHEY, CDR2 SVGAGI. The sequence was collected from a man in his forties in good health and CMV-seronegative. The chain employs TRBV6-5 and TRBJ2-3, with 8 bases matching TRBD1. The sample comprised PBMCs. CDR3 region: CAAASGQDTDTQYF. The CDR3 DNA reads TGTGCCGCTGCCTCGGGACAGGACACAGATACGCAGTATTTT.